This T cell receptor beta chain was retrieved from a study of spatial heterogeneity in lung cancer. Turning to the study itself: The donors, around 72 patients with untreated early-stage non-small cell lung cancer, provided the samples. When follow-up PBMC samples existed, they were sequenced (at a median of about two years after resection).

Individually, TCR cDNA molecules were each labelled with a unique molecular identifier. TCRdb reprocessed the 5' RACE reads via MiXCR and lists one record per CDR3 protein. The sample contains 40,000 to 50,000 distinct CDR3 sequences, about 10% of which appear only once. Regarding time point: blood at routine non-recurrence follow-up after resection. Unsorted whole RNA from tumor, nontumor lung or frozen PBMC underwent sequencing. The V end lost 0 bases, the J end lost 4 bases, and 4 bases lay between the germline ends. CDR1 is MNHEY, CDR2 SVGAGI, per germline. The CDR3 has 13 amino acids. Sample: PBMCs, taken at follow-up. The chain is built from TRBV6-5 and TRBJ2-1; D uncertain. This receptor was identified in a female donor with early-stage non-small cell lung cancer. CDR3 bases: TGTGCCAGCAGTTACTCCTTTTACAATGAGCAGTTCTTC. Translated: CASSYSFYNEQFF.